Below are 24 T cell receptor beta chains sequenced from a single sample in a study of blood T cell repertoires in COVID-19. Profiling relied on immunoSEQ multiplex PCR, and the TCRdb table lists in-frame clones only, not all of them. The table has about 220,000 clones, under 90% seen once; the top ten hold approximately 4%. Sequences were obtained from peripheral blood. The source is a woman of 80 years or more with acute or convalescent COVID-19.

The chain combines TRBV1 with TRBJ2-5; TRBD2 is the table's D call and was not checked against the DNA. TRBV1 is given as a pseudogene. The CDR3 covers 16 residues. The CDR3: CTSSQPGLAAEETQYF. CDR3 nucleotide sequence: TGCACCAGCAGCCAACCCGGACTAGCGGCTGAAGAGACCCAGTACTTC.

V gene TRBV11-3 combines with J gene TRBJ1-1; D remains unclear. CDR3 length: 15 residues. CDR1 is SGHNT, CDR2 YENEEA, per germline. V was trimmed by 3 bases and J by 0 bases, leaving 11 bases between them. The CDR3 DNA reads as TGTGCCAGCAGCTTTGGAGGAGATTTGAACACTGAAGCTTTCTTT. Translating gives CASSFGGDLNTEAFF.

The rearrangement uses TRBV30 and TRBJ2-3, with D possibly matching TRBD1 (6 bases). The V and J ends lost 5 bases and 3 bases respectively, with 18 bases between them. The germline V gene has CDR1 GTSNPN and CDR2 SVGIG (reference sequence). The CDR3 runs 15 residues. CDR3 loop: CAWERTVEVTDTQYF. In nucleotides, the CDR3 is TGTGCCTGGGAAAGGACAGTCGAAGTAACAGATACGCAGTATTTT.

V is TRBV21-1 and J is TRBJ1-2. TRBV21-1 is a pseudogene. The CDR3 spans 14 residues. The CDR3 DNA sequence: TGTGCCGGCCCCGAAGCGCAGGAGGACTATGGCTACACCTTC. Translation: CAGPEAQEDYGYTF.

J is TRBJ2-4 and V is TRBV7-3; a weak D match, TRBD1 (6 bases). Trimming stripped 3 bases from V and 6 bases from J, with 24 bases between. CDR1 and CDR2 (germline): SGHTA, FQGTGA. CDR3 length: 18 amino acids. CDR3 sequence: CASSLRRSGVGRGNIQYF. As DNA, the CDR3 is TGTGCCAGCAGCTTGAGGCGGTCAGGGGTGGGTCGGGGAAACATTCAGTACTTC. The variable domain in full, completed from reference TRBV7-3 and TRBJ2-4, reads GAGVSQTPSNKVTEKGKYVELRCDPISGHTALYWYRQSLGQGPEFLIYFQGTGAADDSGLPNDRFFAVRPEGSVSTLKIQRTERGDSAVYLCASSLRRSGVGRGNIQYFGAGTRLSVL.

The genes are TRBV19 and TRBJ1-2; no definite D call. The germline V gene encodes CDR1 LNHDA and CDR2 SQIVND (reference sequence). The CDR3 length is 15 residues. Trimming cost V 5 bases and J 0 bases, with 13 bases left between them. The CDR3 here is CASSPRQAANYGYTF. The CDR3 DNA reads TGTGCCAGTAGTCCGCGACAAGCAGCTAACTATGGCTACACCTTC.

The gene calls are TRBV29-1 and TRBJ1-2, with 9 bases that match TRBD1. J lost 8 bases, V lost 4 bases, and 5 bases had no gene match. CDR3 size: 12 residues. Germline-derived CDR1 and CDR2 are SQVTM and ANQGSEA. CDR3 residues: CSVGDRERGYTF. The DNA of the CDR3 is TGCAGCGTTGGGGACAGGGAGCGAGGCTACACCTTC.

This rearrangement joins TRBV3-1 (or the pseudogene TRBV3-2) to TRBJ1-5; TRBD1 might be the D (6 bases). The germline V gene has CDR1 LGHDT and CDR2 YNNKEL (reference sequence). V was clipped by 2 bases and J by 5 bases, with 13 bases between them. This CDR3 is built from 15 residues. The CDR3 spells CASSQTPEGDQPQHF. CDR3 bases: TGTGCCAGCAGCCAAACCCCCGAGGGGGATCAGCCCCAGCATTTT.

This rearrangement joins TRBV11-1 to TRBJ2-7, with 10 bases lining up with TRBD1. Germline V CDR1 and CDR2: SGHAT, FQDESV (reference sequence). The CDR3 consists of 15 residues. The J segment lost 1 base and the V segment lost 3 bases, leaving 3 bases of the junction unmatched. The CDR3 sequence is CASSFRDRGSYEQYF. The CDR3 DNA follows: TGTGCCAGCAGCTTCCGGGACAGGGGTTCCTACGAGCAGTACTTC. The full variable domain, completed using reference TRBV11-1 and TRBJ2-7, is EAEVAQSPRYKITEKSQAVAFWCDPISGHATLYWYRQILGQGPELLVQFQDESVVDDSQLPKDRFSAERLKGVDSTLKIQPAELGDSAMYLCASSFRDRGSYEQYFGPGTRLTVT.

The sample holds one count of this clone. V and J are TRBV28 and TRBJ2-6; D gene unclear. The CDR3 covers 18 residues. The V end was cut by 2 bases, the J end by 0 bases, with 14 bases between. Germline CDR1 MDHEN, CDR2 SYDVKM. The CDR3 DNA reads TGTGCCAGCAGTTTAGTATTGGGCAGGTTCTCTGGGGCCAACGTCCTGACTTTC. It codes for CASSLVLGRFSGANVLTF. Full variable domain (rest looked up from reference TRBV28 and TRBJ2-6): DVKVTQSSRYLVKRTGEKVFLECVQDMDHENMFWYRQDPGLGLRLIYFSYDVKMKEKGDIPEGYSVSREKKERFSLILESASTNQTSMYLCASSLVLGRFSGANVLTFGAGSRLTVL.

V usage is TRBV19 and J usage is TRBJ1-2, with 9 bases matching TRBD1. CDR3 length: 15 residues. The ends lost 7 bases at V and 4 bases at J; junction bases unmatched: 10. Germline lookup yields CDR1 LNHDA and CDR2 SQIVND (reference sequence). In DNA form, the CDR3 reads TGTGCCAGTAAGGAATACAGGGGGCGCGGCTATGGCTACACCTTC. Encoded protein: CASKEYRGRGYGYTF.

The chain couples TRBV7-2 to TRBJ1-5; 7 bases align to TRBD1. There are 18 residues in the CDR3. Unmatched junction bases numbered 9, after V lost 1 base and J lost 0 bases. Germline V gene sequence: CDR1 SGHTA, CDR2 FQGNSA. CDR3 residues: CASSLGGTDLYSNQPQHF. The CDR3 coding sequence is TGTGCCAGCAGCTTAGGTGGGACAGACCTATATAGCAATCAGCCCCAGCATTTT.

This rearrangement joins TRBV29-1 to TRBJ1-1; D call uncertain. With 7 bases removed from V and 2 bases from J, the gap between germline ends came to 20 bases. Per germline, CDR1 SQVTM and CDR2 ANQGSEA. This CDR3 comprises 15 residues. CDR3 loop: CSAPLGGRTNTEAFF. The CDR3 DNA is TGCAGCGCGCCTCTGGGCGGAAGGACTAACACTGAAGCTTTCTTT.

The chain is built from TRBV28 and TRBJ1-4; 8 nucleotides line up with TRBD1. Germline V lookup: CDR1 MDHEN, CDR2 SYDVKM. The CDR3 length is 14 residues. V was pared by 5 bases and J by 8 bases, with 7 bases of the junction left unmatched. The CDR3 spells CASSGTGLLEKLFF. For the CDR3, the DNA is TGTGCCAGCAGTGGGACAGGCCTCTTGGAAAAACTGTTTTTT.

The V and J genes are TRBV5-1 and TRBJ2-1; maybe TRBD2 (6 bases). Deletions cut 0 bases from V and 9 bases from J, with 13 bases between. This CDR3 comprises 14 residues. Germline loops: CDR1 SGHRS, CDR2 YFSETQ. CDR3 protein: CASSLGLDFVEQFF. In nucleotides, the CDR3 is TGCGCCAGCAGCTTGGGACTAGATTTCGTTGAGCAGTTCTTC. Variable domain in full (rest from reference TRBV5-1 and TRBJ2-1): KAGVTQTPRYLIKTRGQQVTLSCSPISGHRSVSWYQQTPGQGLQFLFEYFSETQRNKGNFPGRFSGRQFSNSRSEMNVSTLELGDSALYLCASSLGLDFVEQFFGPGTRLTVL.

The chain recombines TRBV2 with TRBJ1-1; D not certain. Trimming removed 3 bases from V and 3 bases from J, with 14 bases in between. CDR1 and CDR2 from the germline V gene are SNHLY and FYNNEI. There are 15 residues in the CDR3. The chain's CDR3 is CASSEGGSLYTEAFF. The CDR3, as DNA: TGTGCCAGCAGTGAGGGAGGATCCCTATACACTGAAGCTTTCTTT. Supplemented by reference TRBV2 and TRBJ1-1, the full variable domain reads EPEVTQTPSHQVTQMGQEVILRCVPISNHLYFYWYRQILGQKVEFLVSFYNNEISEKSEIFDDQFSVERPDGSNFTLKIRSTKLEDSAMYFCASSEGGSLYTEAFFGQGTRLTVV.

The chain recombines TRBV30 with TRBJ1-2; possibly TRBD1 for D (5 bases). This CDR3 has 15 residues. V lost 1 base and J 4 bases, leaving 16 bases between the germline ends. The germline V gene encodes CDR1 GTSNPN and CDR2 SVGIG (reference sequence). CDR3 bases: TGTGCCTGGAGTGGGGGTCGGGGAGGGGCCTATGGCTACACCTTC. It translates to CAWSGGRGGAYGYTF.

The V and J genes are TRBV5-4 and TRBJ2-1; 12 nucleotides align to TRBD2. Germline assignment: CDR1 SGHNT and CDR2 YYREEE (reference sequence). The CDR3 is made up of 14 amino acids. Trimming removed 9 bases from V and 3 bases from J; junction bases left unmatched: 4. DNA for the CDR3: TGTGCCACCCGACTAGCGGGGGACTACAATGAGCAGTTCTTC. Its protein is CATRLAGDYNEQFF.

V usage is TRBV18 and J usage is TRBJ1-6, with D possibly being TRBD1 (6 bases). Germline CDR1 reads KGHSH; CDR2 reads LQKENI. The CDR3 length is 16 residues. With 4 bases removed from V and 5 bases from J, the gap between germline ends came to 15 bases. CDR3 protein: CASSLSTGSDNSPLHF. CDR3 DNA: TGTGCCAGCTCACTCAGCACAGGGTCCGATAATTCACCCCTCCACTTT.

This chain connects TRBV4-1 to TRBJ1-5, with 7 bases that match TRBD1. CDR1 is MGHRA, CDR2 YSYEKL, per germline. V was pared by 0 bases and J by 6 bases, with 11 bases of the junction left unmatched. The CDR3 loop spans 17 amino acids. CDR3 loop: CASSQDLPGGLGQPQHF. In DNA, the CDR3 is TGCGCCAGCAGCCAAGATCTTCCAGGGGGGTTGGGTCAGCCCCAGCATTTT.

The chain combines TRBV3-1 (or the pseudogene TRBV3-2) with TRBJ2-3; D gene uncertain. The CDR3 runs 14 residues. V lost 3 bases, J lost 8 bases, and 15 bases lay in between. Germline CDR1 and CDR2: LGHDT and YNNKEL (reference sequence). The CDR3 region is CASSHGPRSGTQYF. DNA of the CDR3: TGTGCCAGCAGCCATGGTCCGCGGTCGGGTACGCAGTATTTT.

The V call is TRBV7-2, the J call TRBJ1-6, with a tentative D call TRBD1 (5 bases). V was shortened by 1 base and J by 9 bases, with 13 bases between the two germline ends. This CDR3 region has 15 residues. Germline values: CDR1 SGHTA, CDR2 FQGNSA. CDR3 bases: TGTGCCAGCAGCTTAGAAGGGGATATCAGTTCACCCCTCCACTTT. Protein sequence: CASSLEGDISSPLHF.

The J gene is TRBJ1-6, the V gene TRBV7-6, with 7 nucleotides matching TRBD1. The CDR3 consists of 15 residues. V shed 5 bases, J shed 6 bases, and the junction held 7 bases outside the gene matches. Germline assignment: CDR1 SGHVS and CDR2 FNYEAQ. The CDR3 here is CASSQGQTSNSPLHF. The CDR3 nucleotides read TGTGCCAGCAGCCAGGGACAGACTAGTAATTCACCCCTCCACTTT.

V is TRBV7-8 and J is TRBJ2-3; 15 bases agree with TRBD2. The CDR3 consists of 15 residues. V was pared by 4 bases and J by 6 bases, with 2 bases of the junction left unmatched. From germline, CDR1 is SGHVS and CDR2 FQNEAQ. The CDR3 nucleotides are TGTGCCAGCAGCTCCGGACTAGCGGGGGGGGATACGCAGTATTTT. Its protein is CASSSGLAGGDTQYF.